A single sample is the source of the 17 T cell receptor beta chains below, sequenced in a study of shared clonotypes between healthy human individuals. Some clones are missing from TCRdb's copy, which holds only in-frame ones; the method was immunoSEQ multiplex PCR. The sample has millions of clones, 90% to 95% seen once. The sample taken for sequencing was naive CD4+ T cells sorted from blood. Documented subset: CD45RA+ positively selected. These receptor sequences come from a man between 18 and 35 years old in good health.

The rearrangement joins TRBV2 to TRBJ1-5; possibly TRBD1 for D (5 bases). Germline CDR1 SNHLY, CDR2 FYNNEI. Trimming left V 1 base short and J 7 bases short, with 11 bases between. CDR3 length: 14 residues. CDR3 DNA: TGTGCCAGCAGTGAAGGAGACAGAGGACAGCCCCAGCATTTT. Translating it yields CASSEGDRGQPQHF.

The J gene is TRBJ2-3, the V gene TRBV29-1; maybe TRBD1 (6 bases). The CDR3 has 14 residues. Germline values: CDR1 SQVTM, CDR2 ANQGSEA. Trimming took 7 bases from V and 0 from J, leaving 14 bases between them. Here the CDR3 reads CSGARDTSTDTQYF. The CDR3 coding sequence is TGCAGCGGGGCACGGGACACCAGCACAGATACGCAGTATTTT.

The rearrangement uses TRBV6-1 and TRBJ1-5, with D perhaps matching TRBD1 (6 bases). The V gene's germline CDR1 is MNHNS and CDR2 SASEGT. CDR3 length: 17 amino acids. The germline V and J ends were trimmed by 4 bases and 5 bases, with 21 bases remaining between them. This CDR3 reads CASSGVQEQGPYQPQHF. In nucleotides, the CDR3 is TGTGCCAGCAGTGGAGTACAAGAACAGGGACCCTATCAGCCCCAGCATTTT.

The V call is TRBV7-9, the J call TRBJ1-2; D might be TRBD1 (5 bases). V lost 5 bases, J lost 2 bases, and 15 bases lay in between. Germline loops: CDR1 SEHNR, CDR2 FQNEAQ (reference sequence). This CDR3 region has 15 residues. The chain's CDR3 is CASSIRDLGNYGYTF. In DNA form, the CDR3 reads TGTGCCAGCAGCATTCGGGACCTCGGGAACTATGGCTACACCTTC.

This chain links TRBV19 with TRBJ1-3; possible D gene TRBD1, 5 bases. Germline V gene data show CDR1 as LNHDA and CDR2 as SQIVND (reference sequence). The CDR3 is 14 residues long. The V end was cut by 5 bases, the J end by 2 bases, with 10 bases between. The CDR3 nucleotides read TGTGCCAGTAGTCCTCAGGGCCCTGGAAACACCATATATTTT. As protein: CASSPQGPGNTIYF.

The rearrangement uses TRBV6-5 and TRBJ1-1; tentatively, D is TRBD1 (5 bases). Per the germline V gene, CDR1 is MNHEY and CDR2 is SVGAGI. This CDR3 is built from 14 residues. V gave up 6 bases and J gave up 4 bases, with 15 bases separating them. CDR3 in amino acids: CASRPPGLSTEAFF. For the CDR3, the DNA is TGTGCCAGCAGACCCCCGGGGCTTAGCACTGAAGCTTTCTTT.

The chain joins TRBV9 to TRBJ2-1; D perhaps matches TRBD2 (6 bases). Per germline, CDR1 SGDLS and CDR2 YYNGEE. The CDR3 runs to 17 residues. The V gene lost 2 bases and the J gene lost 0 bases, with 15 bases spanning the gap. The chain's CDR3 is CASSVSTRGSSYNEQFF. The DNA of the CDR3 is TGTGCCAGCAGCGTGAGTACGCGGGGAAGCTCCTACAATGAGCAGTTCTTC.

The chain carries TRBV4-3 and TRBJ2-2; D is unclear. CDR3 length equals 17 residues. CDR1 and CDR2 from the germline V gene are LGHNA and YSLEER. V gave up 0 bases and J gave up 0 bases, with 11 bases separating them. CDR3 DNA sequence: TGCGCCAGCAGCCAAGAGGCCGGCAGGTCGAACACCGGGGAGCTGTTTTTT. It yields the protein CASSQEAGRSNTGELFF.

This clone was detected a few times. The rearrangement links TRBV6-5 to TRBJ1-5; D is perhaps TRBD1 (5 bases). CDR1 is MNHEY and CDR2 is SVGAGI in the germline V gene. Trimming pared 2 bases from V and 0 bases from J, leaving 11 bases between. The CDR3 loop spans 16 amino acids. The CDR3 here is CASSYGAPNSNQPQHF. In DNA form, the CDR3 reads TGTGCCAGCAGTTACGGGGCACCTAATAGCAATCAGCCCCAGCATTTT.

A single count supports this clone. The chain recombines TRBV9 with TRBJ2-1; 12 bases are a match to TRBD2. The germline CDR1 and CDR2 sequences are SGDLS and YYNGEE. Trimming at V came to 4 bases and at J to 9 bases, leaving 8 bases not matched to a gene. This CDR3 has 15 amino acids. In DNA, the CDR3 is TGTGCCAGCAGCCACCTAGCGGGAGGGTCATCTGAGCAGTTCTTC. This codes for CASSHLAGGSSEQFF. Supplemented by reference TRBV9 and TRBJ2-1, the full variable domain reads DSGVTQTPKHLITATGQRVTLRCSPRSGDLSVYWYQQSLDQGLQFLIQYYNGEERAKGNILERFSAQQFPDLHSELNLSSLELGDSALYFCASSHLAGGSSEQFFGPGTRLTVL.

The chain is built from TRBV2 and TRBJ2-2; 9 bases match TRBD2. The V segment lost 5 bases and the J segment 1 base; nucleotides outside the gene matches: 2. CDR3 length: 15 residues. Germline V gene sequence: CDR1 SNHLY, CDR2 FYNNEI. The CDR3, as DNA: TGTGCCAGCAGTCGACTAGCGGTGAACACCGGGGAGCTGTTTTTT. It translates to CASSRLAVNTGELFF.

The V gene is TRBV7-9, the J gene TRBJ2-5; the D gene is possibly TRBD1 (6 bases). This CDR3 comprises 16 residues. The germline gives CDR1 SEHNR, CDR2 FQNEAQ (reference sequence). With 2 bases removed from V and 5 bases from J, the gap between germline ends came to 18 bases. CDR3 region: CASSLLSPGVRETQYF. DNA of the CDR3: TGTGCCAGCAGCTTATTGTCGCCAGGGGTTAGGGAGACCCAGTACTTC.

Points on this clone: Other DNA variants within this sample encode the same CDR3. The rearrangement joins TRBV12-5 to TRBJ2-5; D unclear. Germline CDR1 reads LGHNT; CDR2 reads FRNRAP. The V gene lost 0 bases and the J gene lost 4 bases, with 3 bases spanning the gap. This CDR3 contains 12 residues. The CDR3 protein is CASGLVVETQYF. CDR3 nucleotide sequence: TGTGCTAGTGGTTTGGTAGTAGAGACCCAGTACTTC.

This clone is a singleton in its sample. The chain joins TRBV2 to TRBJ2-7; D gene ambiguous. The CDR3 covers 14 residues. V shed 6 bases and J shed 2 bases, with 14 bases lying between them. CDR1 SNHLY and CDR2 FYNNEI come from the germline V gene. CDR3 protein: CASSARTEAYEQYF. CDR3 DNA: TGTGCCAGCAGCGCCCGGACCGAGGCCTACGAGCAGTACTTC.

On this clone: Additional DNA sequences in this sample encode the identical CDR3. This chain uses TRBV7-2 with TRBJ2-5, with D possibly being TRBD2 (6 bases). The CDR3 extends over 15 amino acids. V was clipped by 2 bases and J by 2 bases, with 12 bases between them. The germline CDR1 and CDR2 sequences are SGHTA and FQGNSA. CDR3 region: CASSLTGRGQETQYF. The CDR3 region has the DNA TGTGCCAGCAGCTTAACGGGACGGGGGCAAGAGACCCAGTACTTC.

The rearrangement uses TRBV10-3 and TRBJ2-1; the D is unclear. This CDR3 region has 15 residues. Between the trimmed V and J ends, which lost 0 bases and 10 bases, there was a span of 16 bases. In germline, CDR1 is ENHRY, CDR2 SYGVKD. The CDR3 here is CAISESGFGPSEQFF. The CDR3 DNA reads as TGTGCCATCAGTGAGTCGGGCTTCGGCCCAAGCGAGCAGTTCTTC.

This chain links TRBV19 with TRBJ1-3, with 10 bases aligning to TRBD1. Germline CDR1 LNHDA, CDR2 SQIVND (reference sequence). The J segment lost 1 base and the V segment lost 10 bases, leaving 13 bases of the junction unmatched. The CDR3 runs to 17 residues. The CDR3 nucleotides read TGTGCCACCTCCGGGACAGGGGACCTCGGGTCTGGAAACACCATATATTTT. Translated: CATSGTGDLGSGNTIYF.